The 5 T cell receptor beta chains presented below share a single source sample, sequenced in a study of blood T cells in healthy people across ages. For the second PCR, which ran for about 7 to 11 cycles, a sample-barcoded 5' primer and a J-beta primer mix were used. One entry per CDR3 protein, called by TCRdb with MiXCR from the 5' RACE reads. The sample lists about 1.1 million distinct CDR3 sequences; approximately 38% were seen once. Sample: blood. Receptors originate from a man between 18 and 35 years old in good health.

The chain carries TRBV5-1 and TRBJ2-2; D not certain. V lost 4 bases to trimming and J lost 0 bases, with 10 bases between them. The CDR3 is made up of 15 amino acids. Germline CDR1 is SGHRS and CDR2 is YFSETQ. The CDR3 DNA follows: TGCGCCAGCAGCCCCGACATAGCGAACACCGGGGAGCTGTTTTTT. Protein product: CASSPDIANTGELFF.

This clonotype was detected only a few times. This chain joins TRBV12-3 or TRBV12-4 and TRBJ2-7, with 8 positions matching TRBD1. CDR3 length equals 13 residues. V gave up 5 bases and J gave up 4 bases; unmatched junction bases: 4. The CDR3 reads CASSGDRPYEQYF. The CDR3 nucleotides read TGTGCCAGCAGTGGGGACAGGCCATACGAGCAGTACTTC.

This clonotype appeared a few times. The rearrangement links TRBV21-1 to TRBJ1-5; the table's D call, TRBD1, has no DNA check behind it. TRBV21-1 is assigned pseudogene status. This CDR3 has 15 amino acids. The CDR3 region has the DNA TGTGCCAGCAGCAAAGCCCCTGGACGCAATCAGCCCCAGCATTTT. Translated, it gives CASSKAPGRNQPQHF.

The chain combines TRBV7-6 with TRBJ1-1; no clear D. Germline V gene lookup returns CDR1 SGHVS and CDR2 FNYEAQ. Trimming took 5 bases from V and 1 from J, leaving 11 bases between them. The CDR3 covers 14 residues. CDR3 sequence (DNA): TGTGCCAGCAGCCTGACACCCAAGAACACTGAAGCTTTCTTT. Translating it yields CASSLTPKNTEAFF.

CDR3 sequence: CASSLVTGHNNEQFF. The CDR3 DNA sequence: TGTGCCAGCAGCTTGGTGACAGGACATAACAATGAGCAGTTCTTC. The chain joins TRBV7-9 to TRBJ2-1, with D perhaps matching TRBD1 (6 bases). The CDR3 contains 15 residues. V dropped 3 bases and J dropped 5 bases, with 14 bases sitting between them. Germline assignment: CDR1 SEHNR and CDR2 FQNEAQ (reference sequence).